Listed here are 21 T cell receptor beta chains from one sample, sequenced in a study of control samples from healthy donors and cancer patients. Data came from immunoSEQ multiplex PCR; TCRdb stores just in-frame clones and leaves some out. The sample yields nearly 35,000 clones, roughly 92% seen once. Sequencing used PBMCs. These receptors were taken from a middle-aged man with colorectal cancer.

The chain recombines TRBV19 with TRBJ2-7, with D maybe TRBD1 (5 bases). The CDR3 contains 13 residues. Trimming cost V 4 bases and J 2 bases, with 9 bases left between them. Germline CDR1 LNHDA, CDR2 SQIVND (reference sequence). The CDR3 coding sequence is TGTGCCAGTAGTAATGACAGAGCCTACGAGCAGTACTTC. It codes for CASSNDRAYEQYF.

This chain joins TRBV29-1 and TRBJ1-2; D not certain. Trimming removed 5 bases at V and 4 bases at J, with 8 bases between. The CDR3 extends over 11 amino acids. Germline CDR1 reads SQVTM; CDR2 reads ANQGSEA. As DNA, the CDR3 is TGCAGCGTTAGAAGAAGCTATGGCTACACCTTC. It encodes CSVRRSYGYTF.

The chain has TRBV9 and TRBJ1-6; 7 nucleotides align to TRBD1. Germline lookup yields CDR1 SGDLS and CDR2 YYNGEE. This CDR3 contains 15 residues. J was trimmed by 9 bases and V by 3 bases; bases with no gene match: 9. The CDR3 nucleotides are TGTGCCAGCAGCGCCACACAGGGGTGGAGTTCACCCCTCCACTTT. It translates to CASSATQGWSSPLHF.

V usage is TRBV19 and J usage is TRBJ2-1; D is unresolved. The germline V and J ends were trimmed by 7 bases and 0 bases, with 13 bases remaining between them. From germline, CDR1 is LNHDA and CDR2 SQIVND (reference sequence). CDR3 length: 15 residues. The CDR3 region has the DNA TGTGCCAGTAATGAAGGGCGAAGCTCCTACAATGAGCAGTTCTTC. It encodes CASNEGRSSYNEQFF.

The rearrangement links TRBV5-8 to TRBJ2-1; D not certain. Germline CDR1 SGHTS, CDR2 YDEGEE. With 2 bases removed from V and 4 bases from J, the gap between germline ends came to 4 bases. This CDR3 contains 12 residues. This CDR3 is CASSFRYNEQFF. The CDR3 DNA reads as TGTGCCAGCAGCTTCCGATACAATGAGCAGTTCTTC.

This chain joins TRBV5-1 and TRBJ2-2; 10 bases are a match to TRBD1. J gave up 5 bases and V 4 bases, and 5 bases lay outside the gene matches. CDR1 and CDR2 from the germline V gene are SGHRS and YFSETQ. This CDR3 contains 15 residues. The CDR3, as DNA: TGCGCCAGCAGCCCGACAGGGGGCAATACCGGGGAGCTGTTTTTT. It specifies CASSPTGGNTGELFF.

The chain carries TRBV19 and TRBJ2-5; TRBD2 aligns across 10 bases. Germline assignment: CDR1 LNHDA and CDR2 SQIVND (reference sequence). V lost 7 bases and J lost 5; bases outside the gene matches: 7. The CDR3 is 14 amino acids. The chain's CDR3 is CASTASGGLETQYF. CDR3 DNA: TGTGCCAGTACGGCTAGCGGGGGTTTGGAGACCCAGTACTTC.

This clone has only one observation. The chain uses TRBV5-6 and TRBJ1-1, with TRBD1 identical over 10 bases. The germline V gene has CDR1 SGHDT and CDR2 YYEEEE. V dropped 9 bases and J dropped 0; count of bases not matched to a gene: 11. The CDR3 length is 16 residues. The CDR3 reads CATDRGVRSVNTEAFF. The CDR3 coding sequence is TGTGCCACGGACAGGGGGGTACGGTCGGTGAACACTGAAGCTTTCTTT.

V gene TRBV19 combines with J gene TRBJ2-3; 11 bases match TRBD2. V lost 7 bases, J lost 5 bases, and 11 bases stayed unmatched. Germline values: CDR1 LNHDA, CDR2 SQIVND (reference sequence). CDR3 size: 16 residues. This CDR3 reads CASTLAGGMSVDTQYF. The CDR3 DNA is TGTGCCAGTACGCTAGCGGGGGGAATGAGTGTAGATACGCAGTATTTT.

The chain links TRBV7-2 to TRBJ1-3; D gene uncertain. The CDR3 length is 17 residues. In germline, CDR1 is SGHTA, CDR2 FQGNSA. The V and J ends lost 11 bases and 0 bases respectively, with 23 bases between them. The CDR3 here is CASSPERPTISGNTIYF. CDR3 nucleotide sequence: TGTGCCTCCTCCCCGGAACGGCCGACCATCTCTGGAAACACCATATATTTT. Full variable domain (missing parts from reference TRBV7-2 and TRBJ1-3): GAGVSQSPSNKVTEKGKDVELRCDPISGHTALYWYRQSLGQGLEFLIYFQGNSAPDKSGLPSDRFSAERTGGSVSTLTIQRTQQEDSAVYLCASSPERPTISGNTIYFGEGSWLTVV.

The CDR3 nucleotides are TGTGCCAGCAGCTTAGCCCCCGGGCCTGGGGAAGGCTACACCTTC. Protein: CASSLAPGPGEGYTF. The chain joins TRBV7-9 to TRBJ1-2; D gene ambiguous. CDR1 is SEHNR and CDR2 is FQNEAQ in the germline V gene (reference sequence). Trimming took off 0 bases at V and 8 bases at J, with 16 bases between the two ends. The CDR3 is 15 residues long. The full variable domain, rest sourced from reference TRBV7-9 and TRBJ1-2, is DTGVSQNPRHKITKRGQNVTFRCDPISEHNRLYWYRQTLGQGPEFLTYFQNEAQLEKSRLLSDRFSAERPKGSFSTLEIQRTEQGDSAMYLCASSLAPGPGEGYTFGSGTRLTVV.

The V gene is TRBV6-6, the J gene TRBJ1-3; 12 bases align to TRBD1. Per germline, CDR1 MNHNY and CDR2 SVGAGI (reference sequence). The V segment lost 6 bases and the J segment 7 bases; nucleotides outside the gene matches: 7. The CDR3 contains 15 residues. As DNA, the CDR3 is TGTGCCAGCAGAGACGGGACAGGGGGCTTGAACACCATATATTTT. Residues: CASRDGTGGLNTIYF.

V gene TRBV7-9 combines with J gene TRBJ1-1; 8 bases map to TRBD1. The CDR3 has 16 amino acids. The V and J ends lost 3 bases and 2 bases, in that order; junction bases with no gene match: 8. Per germline, CDR1 SEHNR and CDR2 FQNEAQ (reference sequence). In nucleotides, the CDR3 is TGTGCCAGCAGCTTTGGCGACAGGGGTAGAAACACTGAAGCTTTCTTT. The encoded protein is CASSFGDRGRNTEAFF.

The CDR3, as DNA: TGTGCCAGCAGCTCCGGGACCTCCAGGGTGTACTTC. Protein product: CASSSGTSRVYF. The genes are TRBV12-3 or TRBV12-4 and TRBJ2-7; D may match TRBD1 or TRBD2 (5 bases each). The CDR3 is 12 amino acids. V lost 6 bases and J 12 bases, leaving 18 bases between the germline ends.

This chain uses TRBV5-8 with TRBJ1-5, with 7 bases matching TRBD1. Looked up from germline, CDR1 is SGHTS and CDR2 is YDEGEE. J was trimmed by 7 bases and V by 2 bases; bases with no gene match: 3. This CDR3 spans 13 amino acids. CDR3 amino acids: CASSFDREQPQHF. DNA for the CDR3: TGTGCCAGCAGCTTTGACAGGGAGCAGCCCCAGCATTTT.

The chain combines TRBV30 with TRBJ2-7; D unclear. Deletions cut 7 bases from V and 4 bases from J, with 11 bases between. From germline, CDR1 is GTSNPN and CDR2 SVGIG (reference sequence). The CDR3 has 11 residues. The DNA of the CDR3 is TGTGCCTTCACAGCCGGGTACGAGCAGTACTTC. Protein: CAFTAGYEQYF.

CDR3: CASRRQGPTDTQYF. CDR3 DNA sequence: TGTGCCAGCAGGAGGCAGGGGCCCACAGATACGCAGTATTTT. The chain recombines TRBV2 with TRBJ2-3, with D possibly being TRBD1 (6 bases). The CDR3 runs 14 residues. V was clipped by 6 bases and J by 2 bases, with 12 bases between them. Per the germline V gene, CDR1 is SNHLY and CDR2 is FYNNEI.

The rearrangement joins TRBV5-1 to TRBJ1-4; 8 positions match TRBD1. V lost 4 bases, J lost 7 bases, and 6 bases stayed unmatched. In germline, CDR1 is SGHRS, CDR2 YFSETQ. The CDR3 is made up of 14 amino acids. The CDR3 here is CASSLSGGSEKLFF. The CDR3 DNA follows: TGCGCCAGCAGCCTATCAGGGGGCTCTGAAAAACTGTTTTTT.

The V and J genes are TRBV18 and TRBJ2-7, with 8 bases aligning to TRBD2. Unmatched junction bases numbered 7, after V lost 6 bases and J lost 0 bases. The CDR3 loop spans 15 amino acids. Germline lookup yields CDR1 KGHSH and CDR2 LQKENI. In nucleotides, the CDR3 is TGTGCCAGCTCCCCAACTAGCGGTAGCTCCTACGAGCAGTACTTC. Amino acid sequence: CASSPTSGSSYEQYF.

V gene TRBV19 combines with J gene TRBJ2-7; D unclear. Germline values: CDR1 LNHDA, CDR2 SQIVND (reference sequence). CDR3 length equals 13 residues. V was pared by 10 bases and J by 4 bases, with 17 bases between. Here the CDR3 reads CATSGRRRYEQYF. The CDR3 bases are TGTGCCACTTCGGGCCGCCGTCGTTACGAGCAGTACTTC.

The CDR3 loop is CASSLGRVYNEQFF. The CDR3, as DNA: TGTGCCAGCAGCTTGGGTAGGGTCTACAATGAGCAGTTCTTC. The V gene is TRBV5-5, the J gene TRBJ2-1; D gene uncertain. This CDR3 has 14 residues. V was clipped by 0 bases and J by 3 bases, with 7 bases between them. In germline, CDR1 is SGHKS, CDR2 YYEKEE (reference sequence). The full variable domain, completed using reference TRBV5-5 and TRBJ2-1, is DAGVTQSPTHLIKTRGQQVTLRCSPISGHKSVSWYQQVLGQGPQFIFQYYEKEERGRGNFPDRFSARQFPNYSSELNVNALLLGDSALYLCASSLGRVYNEQFFGPGTRLTVL.